This paragraph reports one TCR beta chain. The sample originates from a study of control samples from healthy donors and cancer patients. Sequencing was performed with immunoSEQ multiplex PCR; in TCRdb, only in-frame clones are kept and a portion is missing. This sample has roughly 200,000 clones, with about 90% found just once. The sequence was obtained from a man aged 25 to 40 in good health. Sequenced sample: blood.

CDR3 loop: CASSGTPREKLFF. CDR3 bases: TGTGCCAGTTCCGGGACACCCAGAGAAAAACTGTTTTTT. The rearrangement uses TRBV12-3 or TRBV12-4 and TRBJ1-4, with D perhaps TRBD1 (6 bases). The CDR3 is 13 residues long. The germline V and J ends were trimmed by 9 bases and 8 bases, with 16 bases remaining between them.